This paragraph covers one TCR beta chain sequence. A junction end diverges from the germline sequence, so it may reflect a read error. This sample was taken from a study of T cell changes during pregnancy in multiple sclerosis. Libraries were prepared by immunoSEQ multiplex PCR; TCRdb keeps only in-frame clonotypes and omits some of them. The table has under 120,000 clones, 91% seen once; the top ten hold 3% to 3.5%. Germline values: CDR1 LNHDA, CDR2 SQIVND (reference sequence). This CDR3 spans 14 amino acids. The chain couples TRBV19 to TRBJ1-1, with D unresolved. Specimen: peripheral blood, collected after pregnancy. The TCR comes from a female donor with multiple sclerosis, enrolled in a pregnancy study. The CDR3 sequence: CASSIGTGNSEAFF. For the CDR3, the DNA is TGTGCCAGTAGTATAGGGACGGGGAACTCTGAAGCTTTCTTT.